This entry concerns a single TCR beta chain. Its matching antigen is unknown. The source of the sample is a study of T cell responses to AZD1222 COVID-19 vaccine. General study results and limits: The number of AZD1222 recipients seropositive at baseline was only 5 to 7. Following two doses of AZD1222, Spike-specific TCR breadth and depth rose. CD4 TCRs linked to vaccination spanned spike, dominating at 160-218 and 743-854.

The table came from immunoSEQ multiplex PCR; TCRdb's copy has only in-frame clones and leaves some out. The sample yields some 99,000 clones, more than 70% seen once. The germline gives CDR1 SGHVS, CDR2 FNYEAQ. This CDR3 comprises 15 residues. The junction had 5 bases not matched to a gene; V was cut back by 4 bases and J by 8 bases. The TCR originated in an adult who received the AZD1222 COVID-19 vaccine. Specimen: peripheral blood, collected 28 days after the second AZD1222 dose. The genes are TRBV7-6 and TRBJ2-3; the match to TRBD2 covers 14 bases. In DNA form, the CDR3 reads TGTGCCAGCAGCTCCGGGACTAGCGGGGGCCTTACGCAGTATTTT. This codes for CASSSGTSGGLTQYF.